This T cell receptor beta chain was captured in a study of CD8 T cells in ankylosing spondylitis. Notes on the study in general: Peripheral blood samples showed relatively rare disease-linked clones, and these clones were CD8+. Enrichment of disease-linked clones was reportedly significant in matched ankylosing spondylitis synovial fluid. Ankylosing spondylitis blood appeared to be characterized by a TCR beta motif of roughly eight highly homologous variants.

The CDR3 is made up of 13 amino acids. Trimming shortened V by 7 bases and J by 4 bases, and 13 bases separated the two germline ends. Per germline, CDR1 MNHEY and CDR2 SVGEGT. Molecular-barcoded quantitative 5'-RACE produced these TCR beta libraries. Each CDR3 protein gets one entry after TCRdb re-called the 5' RACE reads with MiXCR. The sample consists of 120,000 to 150,000 distinct CDR3 sequences, roughly 8.3% of them appearing once. This clonotype was detected ten times or more. What it binds is unknown. The TCR comes from a male donor with ankylosing spondylitis. The gene calls are TRBV6-2 or TRBV6-3 and TRBJ1-1; D is undetermined. Material: synovial fluid, either unsorted or a sorted T cell fraction (not recorded which). The CDR3 is CASNTEGSTEAFF. DNA of the CDR3: TGTGCCAGCAATACAGAGGGATCCACTGAAGCTTTCTTT.